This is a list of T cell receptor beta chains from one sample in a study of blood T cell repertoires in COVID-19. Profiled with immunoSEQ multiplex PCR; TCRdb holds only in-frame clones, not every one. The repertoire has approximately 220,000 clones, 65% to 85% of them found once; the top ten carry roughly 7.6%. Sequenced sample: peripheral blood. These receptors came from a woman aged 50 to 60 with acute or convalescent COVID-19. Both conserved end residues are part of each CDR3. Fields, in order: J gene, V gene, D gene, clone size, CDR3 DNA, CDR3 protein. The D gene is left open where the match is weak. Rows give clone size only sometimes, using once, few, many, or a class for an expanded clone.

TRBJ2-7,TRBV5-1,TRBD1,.,TGCGCCAGCAGCTTTAGACAGGGCTCCTACGAGCAGTACTTC,CASSFRQGSYEQYF
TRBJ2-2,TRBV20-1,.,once,TGCAGTGCTAGTTCCGGGAGCACCGGGGAGCTGTTTTTT,CSASSGSTGELFF
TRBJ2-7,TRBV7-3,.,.,TGTGCCAGCAGCTCCACAGGATCCAGCTCCTACGAGCAGTACTTC,CASSSTGSSSYEQYF
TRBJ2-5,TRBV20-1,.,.,TGCAGTGCTAGTTCTGGACATGGGGAGACCCAGTACTTC,CSASSGHGETQYF
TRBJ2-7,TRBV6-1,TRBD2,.,TGTGCCAGCAGTGAAATTAGCGGGGACTACGAGCAGTACTTC,CASSEISGDYEQYF
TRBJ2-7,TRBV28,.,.,TGTGCCAGCACCCCAGCGGGGCAGGGGGCGAGAGAGCAGTACTTC,CASTPAGQGAREQYF
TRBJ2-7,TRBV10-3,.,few,TGTGCCATCAGTGAGAGACACCTCTACGAGCAGTACTTC,CAISERHLYEQYF
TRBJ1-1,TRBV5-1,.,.,TGCGCCAGCAGCTTTTGGCAGGGTGGGTCCGCCACTGAAGCTTTCTTT,CASSFWQGGSATEAFF
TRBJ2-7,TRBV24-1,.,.,TGTGCCACCAGTAAGGACACCGATGAGCAGTACTTC,CATSKDTDEQYF
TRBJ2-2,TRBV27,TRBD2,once,TGTGCCAGCATAAGGGCTAGCGGGCGAAACACCGGGGAGCTGTTTTTT,CASIRASGRNTGELFF
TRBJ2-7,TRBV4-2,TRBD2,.,TGTGCCAGCAGCCAACCCGGACTAGCGGAGACCTACGAGCAGTACTTC,CASSQPGLAETYEQYF
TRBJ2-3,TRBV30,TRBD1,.,TGTGCCTGGCAACCACAGGGGGCGACAGATACGCAGTATTTT,CAWQPQGATDTQYF
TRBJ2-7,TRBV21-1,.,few,TGTGCCAGTCCCCTTGCGAGAGGGGACAGGGGTTGCTACGAGCAGTACTTC,CASPLARGDRGCYEQYF
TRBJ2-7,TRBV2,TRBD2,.,TGTGCCAGCAGGTGGGGACTGCGGGAGGACGAGCAGTATTTC,CASRWGLREDEQYF